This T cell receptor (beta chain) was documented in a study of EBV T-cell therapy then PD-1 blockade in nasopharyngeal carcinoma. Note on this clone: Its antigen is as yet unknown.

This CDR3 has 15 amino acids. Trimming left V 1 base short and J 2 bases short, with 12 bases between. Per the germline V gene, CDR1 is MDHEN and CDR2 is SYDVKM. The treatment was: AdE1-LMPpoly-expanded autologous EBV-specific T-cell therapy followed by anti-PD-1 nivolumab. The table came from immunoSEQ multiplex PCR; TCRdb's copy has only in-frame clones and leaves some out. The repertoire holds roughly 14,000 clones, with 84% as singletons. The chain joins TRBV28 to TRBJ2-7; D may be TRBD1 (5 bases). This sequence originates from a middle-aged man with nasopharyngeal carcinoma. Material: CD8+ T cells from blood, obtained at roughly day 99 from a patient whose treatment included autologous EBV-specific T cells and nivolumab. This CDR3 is CASSLSQGEAYEQYF. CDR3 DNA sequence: TGTGCCAGCAGTTTATCCCAGGGTGAGGCCTACGAGCAGTACTTC.